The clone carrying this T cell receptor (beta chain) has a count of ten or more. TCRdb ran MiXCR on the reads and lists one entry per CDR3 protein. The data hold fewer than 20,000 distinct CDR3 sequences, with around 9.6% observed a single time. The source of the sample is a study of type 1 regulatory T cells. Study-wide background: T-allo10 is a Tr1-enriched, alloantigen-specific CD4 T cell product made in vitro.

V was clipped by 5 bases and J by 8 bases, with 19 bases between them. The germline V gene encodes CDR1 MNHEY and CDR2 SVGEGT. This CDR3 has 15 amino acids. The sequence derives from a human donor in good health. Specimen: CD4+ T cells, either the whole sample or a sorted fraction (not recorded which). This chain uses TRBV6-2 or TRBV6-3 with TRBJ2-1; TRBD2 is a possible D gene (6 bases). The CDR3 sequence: CASSRGTRNVDEQFF. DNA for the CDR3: TGTGCCAGCAGTCGCGGGACCAGGAATGTCGATGAGCAGTTCTTC.